The source of this T cell receptor beta chain is a study of blood T cell repertoires in COVID-19. About the research overall: Specimens from acute and convalescent COVID-19 originated in the United States, Italy and Spain. PBMCs, B-cell-depleted T cells, or T cells were the source of the cDNA or gDNA that made up the material.

Per the original data handling: Amplification from reference gene primers served as the basis for estimated nucleated cell counts. Assay: immunoSEQ multiplex PCR; the TCRdb copy retains only in-frame clones and omits some. The V and J calls and clone size are taken from that table; D and trimming were inferred from the DNA. The sample includes approximately 500,000 clones, 70% to 90% of them seen just once. The junction had 0 bases not matched to a gene; V was cut back by 6 bases and J by 0 bases. Germline V lookup: CDR1 SEHNR, CDR2 FQNEAQ (reference sequence). The CDR3 sequence is 14 residues long. The J gene is TRBJ1-3, the V gene TRBV7-9; TRBD1 matches at 9 bases. The TCR sequence derives from a human donor in a cohort sampled during active COVID-19. Sequencing was done on a sample of peripheral blood. The CDR3 DNA reads as TGTGCCAGCAGACAGGGGGCCTCTGGAAACACCATATATTTT. Translation: CASRQGASGNTIYF.